This TCR beta chain was captured by sequencing in a study of blood T cell repertoires in COVID-19 (dated by TCRdb to 2018 to 2021). About the full investigation: The collaborator samples originated in the United States, Italy and Spain and spanned the acute and convalescent phases of COVID-19. The prospective study material was composed of cDNA or gDNA derived from T cells, B-cell-depleted T cells, or PBMCs. The dataset comprised deeply sampled blood TCRbeta repertoires from subjects exposed to, actively infected with, or recovered from COVID-19. The repertoires were made available in a free public database intended to serve as a resource for research on the immune response to SARS-CoV-2. The samples were drawn from the first 160 participants of the ongoing ImmuneRACE study and from about 1,200 subjects provided by 6 global collaborators. The sample metadata nearly always contained a de-identified subject ID, COVID-19 status, age in years and sex. Where HLA class I and class II types were available, the types were taken from metadata supplied by the sample provider, not from assay-based typing. What the work shows at the level of the full study, not this receptor alone: How much clinical and demographic metadata was included differed by source and by participant, and the metadata was provided uncurated.

In the case of this clone: There is no known antigen for this receptor. Base qualities are not at hand, and no much larger clone is one base apart.

TCRbeta CDR3 regions were amplified from genomic DNA using the immunoSEQ Assay, a bias-controlled multiplex PCR. Turning to the authors' computational methods: Nucleated cell counts per sample were estimated from amplification of reference gene primers within the assay. Sequence reads were collapsed and filtered to measure the absolute abundance of every unique TCRbeta CDR3 rearrangement. For each sample, productive Simpson clonality was calculated as the square root of Simpson's diversity index over productive rearrangements. Imported from immuneACCESS, the table was reduced by TCRdb to in-frame sequences with V and J called. These copies leave out some clones; in studies compared against another copy, an unresolved V gene accounts for under half, and the cause of the remainder is not known. V and J calls and clone size come straight from that table; D and trimming were deduced from the DNA. This sample gives some 230,000 clones in total; approximately 90% of them show up just once. About 2.2% of the sample lies in the top ten.

Another Seattle source contributed samples from volunteer blood donors who had recovered from COVID-19. Whole blood was collected in K2EDTA tubes by collaborating institutions according to the institutions' own protocols. For TCRbeta analysis, collaborators shipped samples as frozen whole blood, isolated PBMCs, or DNA extracted from either of those sample types. The CDR3 holds 17 amino acids from the cysteine to the phenylalanine. Only CDR3 DNA remains: 51 bases, in frame from the first base. Ends trimmed: V by 4 bases, J by 3 bases; bases unmatched to a gene: 9. The germline V gene (reference sequence) sets CDR1 to SEHNR and CDR2 to FQNEAQ.

The receptor's source is a man aged 25-45 years who had recovered from COVID-19. Material for sequencing was peripheral blood. The V gene is TRBV7-9 and the J gene is TRBJ1-2; the central 12 bases match TRBD1. The base sequence is TGTGCCAGCAGCTACGGGACAGGGGGCGGAATAGACTATGGCTACACCTTC. The translation is CASSYGTGGGIDYGYTF.